The rows below give T cell receptor beta chains drawn from one sample of a study of response to subunit inactivated influenza vaccine. TCRdb itself ran the RT-PCR reads through MiXCR, one entry per CDR3 protein. The sample records about 520,000 distinct CDR3 sequences, roughly 7.6% being singletons. The sample consisted of PBMCs from blood, taken roughly 24 months after vaccination. These receptors were collected from a man aged 50-75 years who received an inactivated influenza vaccine. Both conserved end residues are part of each CDR3. A D gene is named only where the DNA matches it firmly. Clone size is stated in some rows and not others, as once, few, many or a class when expanded.

D gene	V gene	clone size	J gene	CDR3 DNA	CDR3 protein
NA	TRBV13	NA	TRBJ2-1	TGTGCCAGCAGCCATCTCGTTACAAACAATGAGCAGTTCTTC	CASSHLVTNNEQFF
TRBD1	TRBV10-3	many	TRBJ2-5	TGTGCCATCAGTGAATGGGACAGGCAAGAGACCCAGTACTTC	CAISEWDRQETQYF
NA	TRBV12-3/TRBV12-4	NA	TRBJ2-7	TGTGCCAGCAGTCCGACAGGACTCCCCTACGAGCAGTACTTC	CASSPTGLPYEQYF
TRBD2	TRBV5-1	few	TRBJ2-3	TGCGCCAGCAGCGGGGGACTAGCGGGTCCTGGGACAGATACGCAGTATTTT	CASSGGLAGPGTDTQYF
NA	TRBV4-3	many	TRBJ1-5	TGCGCCAGCAGCCAAGGCACAGGGACGGGCAATCAGCCCCAGCATTTT	CASSQGTGTGNQPQHF
TRBD2	TRBV11-3	NA	TRBJ2-1	TGTGCCAGCAGCTCATACAGCGGGAGGGACTACAATGAGCAGTTCTTC	CASSSYSGRDYNEQFF
NA	TRBV3-1	many	TRBJ2-1	TGTGCCAGCAGCCAGAACTACAATGAGCAGTTCTTC	CASSQNYNEQFF
TRBD1	TRBV3-1	NA	TRBJ1-1	TGTGCCAGCAGCCAATCCGGGACAGGGAACACTGAAGCTTTCTTT	CASSQSGTGNTEAFF
TRBD1	TRBV6-2/TRBV6-3	NA	TRBJ2-1	TGTGCCAGCAGGAACCGGGACAGGGGCTTTACTACCCTCATAAGAGAGCAGTTCTTC	CASRNRDRGFTTLIREQFF
NA	TRBV12-3/TRBV12-4	few	TRBJ2-1	TGTGCCAGCAGTCCCTATTTGACTAGGGACAATGAGCAGTTCTTC	CASSPYLTRDNEQFF
NA	TRBV12-3/TRBV12-4	NA	TRBJ1-1	TGTGCCAGCAGTTTCGGCAGTGGGCTGGAAGCTTTCTTT	CASSFGSGLEAFF
TRBD1	TRBV7-2	many	TRBJ1-1	TGTGCCAGCAGCAGAGGGGGCAGCGACACTGAAGCTTTCTTT	CASSRGGSDTEAFF
TRBD1	TRBV3-1	many	TRBJ1-5	TGTGCCAGCAGTACCGGGACAGGGGCGGGCCAGCCCCAGCATTTT	CASSTGTGAGQPQHF
TRBD1	TRBV10-3	few	TRBJ2-7	TGTGCCATCAGAAGGGACAGGGGCCCTTACGAGCAGTACTTC	CAIRRDRGPYEQYF
TRBD1	TRBV12-3/TRBV12-4	few	TRBJ1-2	TGTGCCAGCAGTTTAATGTGGCAGGGGGGCGGAGAATATGGCTACACCTTC	CASSLMWQGGGEYGYTF
NA	TRBV5-1	NA	TRBJ2-5	TGCGCCAGCAGGGCGGCGGCTCAAGAGACCCAGTACTTC	CASRAAAQETQYF
TRBD1	TRBV29-1	few	TRBJ2-5	TGCAGCGTAGCAAACAGGGGGCGAGAGACCCAGTACTTC	CSVANRGRETQYF
TRBD1	TRBV12-3/TRBV12-4	many	TRBJ1-2	TGTGCCAGCAGTAGGACAGGGGAAAACTATGGCTACACCTTC	CASSRTGENYGYTF
TRBD1	TRBV11-2	many	TRBJ2-5	TGTGCCAGCAGCTTAGGGAATACAGGGGGAGAGACCCAGTACTTC	CASSLGNTGGETQYF
NA	TRBV28	many	TRBJ2-3	TGTGCCAGCAGTCCGCCAAGGACAACCATCACAGATACGCAGTATTTT	CASSPPRTTITDTQYF
TRBD2	TRBV12-3/TRBV12-4	NA	TRBJ2-7	TGTGCCAGCAGTTTGTCCGGGGGGAGGAAGTACGAGCAGTACTTC	CASSLSGGRKYEQYF
NA	TRBV20-1	few	TRBJ1-2	TGCAGTGCTAGAGATCCGGTTGTGGGTAGTTCGGGGACTGGCTACACCTTC	CSARDPVVGSSGTGYTF
TRBD2	TRBV20-1	few	TRBJ2-1	TGCTGTGCTAGATCGCTAGCGGGAGGAAGTTTTAATGAGCAGTTCTTC	CCARSLAGGSFNEQFF
NA	TRBV7-9	NA	TRBJ1-4	TGTGCCAGCAGCTTAGACCGGACAAAAAAACCTAATGAAAAACTGTTTTTT	CASSLDRTKKPNEKLFF
TRBD1	TRBV6-1	NA	TRBJ1-4	TGTGCCAGCAGCCTCGACAGGGCCTCAACTAATGAAAAACTGTTTTTT	CASSLDRASTNEKLFF
TRBD2	TRBV12-3/TRBV12-4	few	TRBJ2-7	TGTGCCAGCAGCGCTACTAGCGGGACCGGTGAGCAGTACTTC	CASSATSGTGEQYF
NA	TRBV18	NA	TRBJ1-1	TGTGCCAGCTCACCAGTTGCGGTGAACACTGAAGCTTTCTTT	CASSPVAVNTEAFF
NA	TRBV12-3/TRBV12-4	many	TRBJ2-1	TGTGCCAGCAGTTTAGGGTGGAATGAGCAGTTCTTC	CASSLGWNEQFF
NA	TRBV20-1	many	TRBJ2-1	TGCAGTGCACAGATGGGGGGCAATGAGCAGTTCTTC	CSAQMGGNEQFF
NA	TRBV6-1	NA	TRBJ2-7	TGTGCCAGCAGACCTTCGGGGGAACAACGACGCTACGAGCAGTACTTC	CASRPSGEQRRYEQYF
NA	TRBV7-2	few	TRBJ1-2	TGTGCCAGCAGCTTATCGGGTTTGGGGGGCTACACCTTC	CASSLSGLGGYTF
NA	TRBV5-1	many	TRBJ2-5	TGCGCCAGCAGCTTGGGCAGCCTCCAAGAGACCCAGTACTTC	CASSLGSLQETQYF
TRBD1	TRBV12-3/TRBV12-4	many	TRBJ1-4	TGTGCCAGCAGTTCCGGGACAGGGGTAGTAGAAAAACTGTTTTTT	CASSSGTGVVEKLFF
TRBD1	TRBV12-3/TRBV12-4	NA	TRBJ1-2	TGTGCCAGCATGACAGGGACTAACTATGGCTACACCTTC	CASMTGTNYGYTF
NA	TRBV7-2	many	TRBJ1-2	TGTGCCAGCAGCTTAGGATACATGGCAGGCTATGGCTACACCTTC	CASSLGYMAGYGYTF
NA	TRBV5-1	NA	TRBJ2-1	TGCGCCAGCAGCTTGGGGGCCAGGGGAAGGCAGTTCTTC	CASSLGARGRQFF
TRBD1	TRBV6-1	NA	TRBJ2-7	TGTGCCAGCAGTGCCTCCGCGACAGGGGTATACGAGCAGTACTTC	CASSASATGVYEQYF
NA	TRBV5-1	few	TRBJ2-5	TGCGCCAGCAGCCTGGACGTCGTGCTGGGAGGAGGTCTGGAGACCCAGTACTTC	CASSLDVVLGGGLETQYF
NA	TRBV11-2	NA	TRBJ1-1	TGTGCCAGCAGCCTCACCGCTGGGAACACTGAAGCTTTCTTT	CASSLTAGNTEAFF
NA	TRBV4-1	few	TRBJ1-1	TGCGCCAGCAGCCGCTTTGGGGGGCAGAACACTGAAGCTTTCTTT	CASSRFGGQNTEAFF
NA	TRBV20-1	few	TRBJ2-7	TGCAGTGCTAGAGATCTCGGTCCCTACGAGCAGTACTTC	CSARDLGPYEQYF
NA	TRBV20-1	NA	TRBJ2-5	TGCAGTGCTAGGGGGCAACTCCAAGAGACCCAGTACTTC	CSARGQLQETQYF